The T cell receptor beta chain under discussion was sequenced for a study of T cells in women clearing cervical HPV infection. Broader study findings: CIN3+ cases had significantly higher TCR richness than controls; evenness did not differ. It is unknown whether associations predate infection; no effector/memory or HPV-specific sorting.

V shed 6 bases and J shed 0 bases, with 14 bases lying between them. Germline CDR1 and CDR2: SNHLY and FYNNEI. The CDR3 has 15 amino acids. Comments on this clone: The target antigen is unknown. Read data end 3 residues before the CDR3 end; the end is taken from the germline J gene.

Genomic DNA, averaging roughly 1,200 ng per sample, yielded TCR beta CDR3 via immunoSEQ. Repertoires were generated with immunoSEQ multiplex PCR, while TCRdb's copy carries only in-frame clones and drops some. This specimen shows around 23,000 clones; the ten leading clones hold around a tenth. This chain joins TRBV2 and TRBJ1-1; D not resolved. Sequencing was done on a sample of blood buffy coat. The TCR originated in a woman aged 18 to 75 with a cervical HPV16 infection that either progressed to CIN3+ or cleared (not recorded which). CDR3 residues: CASSEGEGMNTEAFF. Incomplete CDR3 DNA: TGTGCCAGCAGCGAGGGCGAGGGTATGAACACTGAA.